This entry lists 23 T cell receptor beta chains sequenced from one sample in a study of T cell responses to AZD1222 COVID-19 vaccine. The assay was immunoSEQ multiplex PCR, and TCRdb's table has in-frame clones only and misses some. The sample lists around 140,000 clones, over 90% occurring once. Sequenced material: peripheral blood, taken on day 0 of AZD1222 vaccination. The receptors stem from an adult in good health.

This chain links TRBV2 with TRBJ1-5; 8 bases fit TRBD1. Germline CDR1 SNHLY, CDR2 FYNNEI. V gave up 7 bases and J gave up 5 bases; unmatched junction bases: 7. The CDR3 is 14 residues long. The chain's CDR3 is CASKKGQDDQPQHF. The CDR3 DNA is TGTGCCAGCAAGAAGGGACAGGACGATCAGCCCCAGCATTTT. The full variable domain, in which reference TRBV2 and TRBJ1-5 provide the parts outside the CDR3, is EPEVTQTPSHQVTQMGQEVILRCVPISNHLYFYWYRQILGQKVEFLVSFYNNEISEKSEIFDDQFSVERPDGSNFTLKIRSTKLEDSAMYFCASKKGQDDQPQHFGDGTRLSIL.

The chain recombines TRBV6-5 with TRBJ1-1, with 7 bases lining up with TRBD1. This CDR3 comprises 13 residues. After removal of 6 bases from V and 7 bases from J, the junction contained 8 bases not matched to a gene. Germline CDR1 is MNHEY and CDR2 is SVGAGI. The CDR3 nucleotides are TGTGCCAGCAGCCGTGACAGGGCCCTTGAAGCTTTCTTT. Amino acids: CASSRDRALEAFF.

This rearrangement joins TRBV19 to TRBJ1-2; tentatively, D is TRBD1 (6 bases). Trimming took 3 bases from V and 2 from J, leaving 13 bases between them. Germline CDR1 and CDR2: LNHDA and SQIVND (reference sequence). The CDR3 is 15 residues long. The CDR3 here is CASSMAQGLNYGYTF. CDR3 DNA: TGTGCCAGTAGTATGGCACAGGGCTTAAACTATGGCTACACCTTC.

This chain connects TRBV12-5 to TRBJ2-1, with 8 bases identical to TRBD1. The length of the CDR3 is 17 residues. Germline lookup yields CDR1 LGHNT and CDR2 FRNRAP. V lost 1 base, J lost 5 bases, and 10 bases stayed unmatched. The CDR3 sequence is CASGLGTFGTGHNEQFF. The CDR3 region has the DNA TGTGCTAGTGGTTTGGGGACCTTCGGGACAGGCCACAATGAGCAGTTCTTC.

The V gene is TRBV5-8, the J gene TRBJ2-2; D unresolved. CDR1 and CDR2 from the germline V gene are SGHTS and YDEGEE. The CDR3 has 15 residues. V was pared by 1 base and J by 4 bases, with 11 bases between. The CDR3 protein is CASSLFRPTTGELFF. As DNA, the CDR3 is TGTGCCAGCAGCTTGTTTCGACCGACCACCGGGGAGCTGTTTTTT.

V and J are TRBV4-1 and TRBJ1-5; D remains unclear. CDR1 and CDR2 (germline): MGHRA, YSYEKL. The length of the CDR3 is 15 residues. V gave up 0 bases and J gave up 7 bases, with 13 bases separating them. CDR3: CASSQDVQEGQPQHF. CDR3 in DNA: TGCGCCAGCAGCCAAGATGTGCAGGAAGGACAGCCCCAGCATTTT.

This clone was recorded once. The chain combines TRBV11-2 with TRBJ2-2; D is uncertain. Germline CDR1 SGHAT, CDR2 FQNNGV. V shed 1 base and J shed 5 bases, with 11 bases lying between them. CDR3 length: 15 amino acids. This chain's CDR3 is CASSLVSGPTGELFF. The CDR3 nucleotides are TGTGCCAGCAGCTTAGTTTCGGGCCCGACCGGGGAGCTGTTTTTT.

The chain carries TRBV6-1 and TRBJ1-3, with D possibly TRBD1 on 5 matching bases. Per the germline V gene, CDR1 is MNHNS and CDR2 is SASEGT. The ends were cut back, 2 bases at V and 3 bases at J, with 11 bases in the middle. CDR3 length: 15 amino acids. The CDR3 DNA follows: TGTGCCAGCAGTGAAAGGGACCACAATGGAAACACCATATATTTT. This encodes CASSERDHNGNTIYF.

The V call is TRBV30, the J call TRBJ1-1, with D unresolved. In germline, CDR1 is GTSNPN, CDR2 SVGIG (reference sequence). The CDR3 is 13 residues long. V lost 0 bases and J 3 bases, leaving 8 bases between the germline ends. The CDR3 is CAWSVAGYTEAFF. CDR3 DNA: TGTGCCTGGAGTGTAGCGGGATACACTGAAGCTTTCTTT.

The chain uses TRBV5-1 and TRBJ2-6; 12 nucleotides line up with TRBD1. The V gene end was trimmed by 1 base and the J gene end by 3 bases; junction bases not matched to a gene: 5. The CDR3 covers 18 residues. CDR1 SGHRS and CDR2 YFSETQ come from the germline V gene. The CDR3 bases are TGCGCCAGCAGCTTGCCGGGACAGGGGGCGAGTGGGGCCAACGTCCTGACTTTC. This codes for CASSLPGQGASGANVLTF.

The rearrangement joins TRBV6-1 to TRBJ2-7; maybe TRBD1 (6 bases). V lost 0 bases and J 7 bases, leaving 16 bases between the germline ends. CDR1 and CDR2 from the germline V gene are MNHNS and SASEGT. The CDR3 has 15 residues. The CDR3 DNA sequence: TGTGCCAGCAGTGAAGCTTGGGGGCGAATGTGGGAGCAGTACTTC. Amino acid sequence: CASSEAWGRMWEQYF.

This clone was observed a few times. This CDR3 reads CASSELKDSANEKLFF. Here the CDR3 DNA reads TGCGCCAGCAGTGAGTTAAAGGACAGCGCAAATGAAAAACTGTTTTTT. This chain links TRBV10-2 with TRBJ1-4; D might be TRBD1 (6 bases). The CDR3 runs 16 residues. V gave up 1 base and J gave up 5 bases, with 14 bases separating them. Germline CDR1 and CDR2: WSHSY and SAAADI.

The rearrangement uses TRBV5-1 and TRBJ2-4, with TRBD2 identical over 8 bases. The ends lost 4 bases at V and 1 base at J; junction bases unmatched: 4. The length of the CDR3 is 15 residues. CDR1 and CDR2 from the germline V gene are SGHRS and YFSETQ. The CDR3 loop is CASSTRTSAKNIQYF. CDR3 in DNA: TGCGCCAGCAGCACCCGGACTAGCGCCAAAAACATTCAGTACTTC.

V gene TRBV7-8 combines with J gene TRBJ2-7, with D possibly matching TRBD1 (6 bases). The germline V gene encodes CDR1 SGHVS and CDR2 FQNEAQ. Trimming cost V 4 bases and J 2 bases, with 12 bases left between them. There are 14 residues in the CDR3. The CDR3 nucleotides read TGTGCCAGCAGCTCGCGGACAGCTACCTACGAGCAGTACTTC. As protein: CASSSRTATYEQYF.

This chain links TRBV29-1 with TRBJ1-2; D ambiguous. V gave up 3 bases and J gave up 5 bases, with 7 bases separating them. There are 11 residues in the CDR3. Germline assignment: CDR1 SQVTM and CDR2 ANQGSEA. This chain's CDR3 is CSVDKAYGYTF. The CDR3 DNA sequence: TGCAGCGTTGACAAGGCGTATGGCTACACCTTC.

The chain combines TRBV9 with TRBJ2-2, with D perhaps given as TRBD1 or TRBD2 (5 bases each). Trimming took 0 bases from V and 4 from J, leaving 10 bases between them. Germline CDR1 is SGDLS and CDR2 is YYNGEE. There are 15 residues in the CDR3. The CDR3 loop is CASSVGGVGTGELFF. The CDR3 bases are TGTGCCAGCAGCGTAGGAGGGGTAGGCACCGGGGAGCTGTTTTTT.

This clone occurred a few times. CDR3 sequence reads: CASSPVRGGGNGYTF. CDR3 nucleotides: TGTGCCAGCAGTCCGGTACGGGGAGGGGGTAATGGCTACACCTTC. This chain connects TRBV27 to TRBJ1-2; TRBD1 might be the D (6 bases). Germline lookup yields CDR1 MNHEY and CDR2 SMNVEV (reference sequence). This CDR3 contains 15 residues. Between the trimmed V and J ends, which lost 5 bases and 6 bases, there was a span of 19 bases.

CDR3 in DNA: TGTGCCATCAGTGAGATTGGGCTAACTAGCACAGATACGCAGTATTTT. Translation: CAISEIGLTSTDTQYF. The J gene is TRBJ2-3, the V gene TRBV10-3, with unresolved D. The length of the CDR3 is 16 residues. Per germline, CDR1 ENHRY and CDR2 SYGVKD. V was pared by 2 bases and J by 0 bases, with 12 bases between.

The chain employs TRBV2 and TRBJ2-7, with 7 bases fitting TRBD1. Germline loops: CDR1 SNHLY, CDR2 FYNNEI. V was pared by 5 bases and J by 3 bases, with 4 bases of the junction left unmatched. The CDR3 totals 13 residues. The CDR3 loop reads CASSRTGDYEQYF. The DNA of the CDR3 is TGTGCCAGCAGTAGGACAGGAGACTACGAGCAGTACTTC.

The rearrangement uses TRBV6-1 and TRBJ2-5; D not resolved. This CDR3 has 15 amino acids. Trimming cost V 0 bases and J 1 base, with 9 bases left between them. The germline V gene encodes CDR1 MNHNS and CDR2 SASEGT. Here the CDR3 DNA reads TGTGCCAGCAGTGAAGCAGCAGGTTCCCAAGAGACCCAGTACTTC. It codes for CASSEAAGSQETQYF.

The rearrangement links TRBV6-2 or TRBV6-3 to TRBJ2-7, with no clear D. CDR3 length equals 15 residues. The V gene's germline CDR1 is MNHEY and CDR2 SVGEGT. The V and J ends lost 6 bases and 3 bases respectively, with 18 bases between them. CDR3 sequence reads: CASSLASTRFYEQYF. The CDR3, as DNA: TGTGCCAGCAGCCTCGCCTCTACTCGATTCTACGAGCAGTACTTC.

This clone appeared a few times. The rearrangement uses TRBV6-1 and TRBJ2-1; 9 bases match TRBD2. CDR1 is MNHNS, CDR2 SASEGT, per germline. CDR3 length equals 15 residues. V dropped 2 bases and J dropped 7; count of bases not matched to a gene: 6. Here the CDR3 DNA reads TGTGCCAGCAGTGAACCGGGACTAGCTAATAATGAGCAGTTCTTC. It yields the protein CASSEPGLANNEQFF.

The chain recombines TRBV4-1 with TRBJ2-1; D tentatively reads TRBD1 or TRBD2 (5 bases each). V was cut by 4 bases and J by 4 bases, with 11 bases left in between. The CDR3 covers 14 residues. Germline assignment: CDR1 MGHRA and CDR2 YSYEKL. CDR3 sequence: CASSPLEGYNEQFF. The CDR3, as DNA: TGCGCCAGCAGCCCCCTAGAGGGGTACAATGAGCAGTTCTTC.